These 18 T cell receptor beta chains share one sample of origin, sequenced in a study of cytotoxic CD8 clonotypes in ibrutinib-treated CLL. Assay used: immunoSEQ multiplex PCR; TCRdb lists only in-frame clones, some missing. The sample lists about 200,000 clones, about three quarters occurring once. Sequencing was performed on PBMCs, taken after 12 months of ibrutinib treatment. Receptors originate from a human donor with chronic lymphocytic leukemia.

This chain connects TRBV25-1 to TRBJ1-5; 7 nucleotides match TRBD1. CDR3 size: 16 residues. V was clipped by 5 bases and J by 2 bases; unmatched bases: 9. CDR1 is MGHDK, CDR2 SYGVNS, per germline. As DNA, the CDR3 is TGTGCCAGCAGTAAGAATACCGGGACAGGCAATCAGCCCCAGCATTTT. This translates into CASSKNTGTGNQPQHF.

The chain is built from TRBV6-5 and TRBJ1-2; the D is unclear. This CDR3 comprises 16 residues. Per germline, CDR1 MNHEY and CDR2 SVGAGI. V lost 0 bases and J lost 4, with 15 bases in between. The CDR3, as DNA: TGTGCCAGCAGTTACTCGACTCCCGACACCGGCTATGGCTACACCTTC. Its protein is CASSYSTPDTGYGYTF.

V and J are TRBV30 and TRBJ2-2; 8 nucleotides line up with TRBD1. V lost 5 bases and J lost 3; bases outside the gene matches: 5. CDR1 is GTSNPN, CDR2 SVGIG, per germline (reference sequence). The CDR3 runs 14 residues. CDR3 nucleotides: TGTGCCTGGGCGACAGGGGTGGACACCGGGGAGCTGTTTTTT. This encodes CAWATGVDTGELFF.

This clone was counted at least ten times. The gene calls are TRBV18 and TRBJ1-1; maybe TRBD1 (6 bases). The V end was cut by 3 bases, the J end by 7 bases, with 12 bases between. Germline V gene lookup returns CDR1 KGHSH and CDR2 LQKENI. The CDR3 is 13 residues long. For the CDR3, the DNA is TGTGCCAGCTCACCCCCCGGACAGCTTGAAGCTTTCTTT. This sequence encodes CASSPPGQLEAFF.

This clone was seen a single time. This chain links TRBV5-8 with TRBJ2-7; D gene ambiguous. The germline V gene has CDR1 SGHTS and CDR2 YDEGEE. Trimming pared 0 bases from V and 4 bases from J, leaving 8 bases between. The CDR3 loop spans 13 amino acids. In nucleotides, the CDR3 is TGTGCCAGCAGCTTGGAGGGTGGATACGAGCAGTACTTC. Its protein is CASSLEGGYEQYF.

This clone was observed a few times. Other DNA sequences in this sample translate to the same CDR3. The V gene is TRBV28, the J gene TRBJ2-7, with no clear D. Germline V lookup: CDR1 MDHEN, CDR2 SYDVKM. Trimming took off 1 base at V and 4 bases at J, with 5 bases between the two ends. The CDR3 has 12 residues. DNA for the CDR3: TGTGCCAGCAGTTTATCTAATTACGAGCAGTACTTC. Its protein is CASSLSNYEQYF.

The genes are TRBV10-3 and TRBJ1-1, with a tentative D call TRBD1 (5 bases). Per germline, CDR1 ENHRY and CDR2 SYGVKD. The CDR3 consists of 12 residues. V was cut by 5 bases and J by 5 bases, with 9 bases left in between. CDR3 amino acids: CAISQGTTEAFF. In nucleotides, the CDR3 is TGTGCCATCAGTCAGGGAACGACTGAAGCTTTCTTT.

CDR3 sequence: CASSIATGSYGYTF. Here the CDR3 DNA reads TGTGCCAGTAGTATAGCCACAGGGTCCTATGGCTACACCTTC. J is TRBJ1-2 and V is TRBV19; maybe TRBD1 (6 bases). The CDR3 consists of 14 residues. Germline V lookup: CDR1 LNHDA, CDR2 SQIVND (reference sequence). Trimming removed 1 base from V and 4 bases from J, with 10 bases in between.

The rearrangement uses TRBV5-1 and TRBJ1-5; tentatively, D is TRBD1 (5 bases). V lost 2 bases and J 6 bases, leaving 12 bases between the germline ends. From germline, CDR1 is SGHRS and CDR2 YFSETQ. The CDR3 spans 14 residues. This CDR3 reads CASSLSGDAQPQHF. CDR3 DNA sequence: TGCGCCAGCAGCTTATCGGGGGATGCTCAGCCCCAGCATTTT.

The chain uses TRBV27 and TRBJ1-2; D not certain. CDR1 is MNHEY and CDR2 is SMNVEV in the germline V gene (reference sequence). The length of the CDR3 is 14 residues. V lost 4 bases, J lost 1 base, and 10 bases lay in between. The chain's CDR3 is CASSSNRLNYGYTF. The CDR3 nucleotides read TGTGCCAGCAGTTCGAACCGGCTTAACTATGGCTACACCTTC.

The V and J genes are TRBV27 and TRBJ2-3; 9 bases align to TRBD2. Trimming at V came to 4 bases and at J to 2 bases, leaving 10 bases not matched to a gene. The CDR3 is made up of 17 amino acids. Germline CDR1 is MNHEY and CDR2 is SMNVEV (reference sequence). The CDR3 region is CASSSLRLAEITDTQYF. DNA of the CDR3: TGTGCCAGCAGTTCTCTCCGACTAGCGGAGATCACAGATACGCAGTATTTT.

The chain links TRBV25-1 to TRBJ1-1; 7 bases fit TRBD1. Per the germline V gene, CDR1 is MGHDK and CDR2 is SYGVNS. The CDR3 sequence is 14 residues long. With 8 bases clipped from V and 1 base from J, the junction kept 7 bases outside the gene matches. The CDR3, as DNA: TGTGCCAGCTCTAGGACAGGTCGGAACACTGAAGCTTTCTTT. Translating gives CASSRTGRNTEAFF.

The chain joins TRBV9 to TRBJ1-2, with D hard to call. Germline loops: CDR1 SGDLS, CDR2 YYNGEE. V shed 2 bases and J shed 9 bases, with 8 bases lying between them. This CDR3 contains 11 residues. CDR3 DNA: TGTGCCAGCAGCGTCCATGAGAGCTACACCTTC. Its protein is CASSVHESYTF.

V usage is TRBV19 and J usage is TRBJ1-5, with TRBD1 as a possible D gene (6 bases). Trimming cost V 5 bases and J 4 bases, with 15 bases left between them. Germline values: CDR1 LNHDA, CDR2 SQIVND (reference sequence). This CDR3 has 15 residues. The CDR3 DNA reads TGTGCCAGTAGTCGTCAGGGGCTCGGAAATCAGCCCCAGCATTTT. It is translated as CASSRQGLGNQPQHF. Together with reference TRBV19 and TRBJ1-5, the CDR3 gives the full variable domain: DGGITQSPKYLFRKEGQNVTLSCEQNLNHDAMYWYRQDPGQGLRLIYYSQIVNDFQKGDIAEGYSVSREKKESFPLTVTSAQKNPTAFYLCASSRQGLGNQPQHFGDGTRLSIL.

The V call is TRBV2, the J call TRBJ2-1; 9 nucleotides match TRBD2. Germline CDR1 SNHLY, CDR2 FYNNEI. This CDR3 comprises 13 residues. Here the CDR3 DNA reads TGTGTCTCCAGAGGCGGGGGGGCTATTGAGCAGTTCTTC. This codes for CVSRGGGAIEQFF.

CDR3 nucleotides: TGTGCCTGGAGTCGGCCTAGCGGGAGGGGAGAGACCCAGTACTTC. Its protein is CAWSRPSGRGETQYF. The chain uses TRBV30 and TRBJ2-5, with 12 positions matching TRBD2. Per germline, CDR1 GTSNPN and CDR2 SVGIG (reference sequence). V gave up 2 bases and J gave up 4 bases; unmatched junction bases: 5. The CDR3 runs 15 residues.

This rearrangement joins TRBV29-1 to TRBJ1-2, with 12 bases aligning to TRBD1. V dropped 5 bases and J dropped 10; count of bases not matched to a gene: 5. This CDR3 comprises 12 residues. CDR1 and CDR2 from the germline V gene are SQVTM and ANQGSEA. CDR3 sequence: CSVPKGQGAYTF. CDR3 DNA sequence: TGCAGCGTTCCGAAGGGACAGGGGGCCTACACCTTC.

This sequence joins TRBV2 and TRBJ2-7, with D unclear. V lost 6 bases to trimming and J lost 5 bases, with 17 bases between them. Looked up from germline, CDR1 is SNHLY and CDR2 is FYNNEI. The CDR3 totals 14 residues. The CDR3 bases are TGTGCCAGCAGGGCCCTCCCGGAAATCAACGAGCAGTACTTC. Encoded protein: CASRALPEINEQYF.